This T cell receptor (beta chain) was profiled in a study of shared clonotypes between healthy human individuals (TCRdb year 2020). Concerning the study at large: Three men and two women, aged 18 to 49 years, made up the cohort. To estimate repertoire size and how much clonotypes are shared between individuals, the study performed deep sequencing of blood TCR repertoires from 4 to 6 healthy adults. Leukapheresis yielded between about 0.85 and 9 billion PBMCs per donor. Different laboratories and diverse techniques were used to prepare libraries and sequence TCR repertoires, to increase sequencing depth and limit assay-specific biases. For each donor, CD4 naive and CD4 memory were each run on three plates, CD8 naive on two plates, and CD8 memory on one plate. Results the study describes overall, beyond this receptor: Sampling was restricted to blood, and TCR repertoires in tissue are likely to differ from TCR repertoires in blood. When four donors were compared, the shared fraction of clonotypes was 5% to 6.5% for naive CD4, about 4% for naive CD8, more than 2% for memory CD4, and 0.4% for memory CD8. Incomplete sequencing was indicated by rarefaction of sorted-subset datasets, despite the large sequencing depth. Naive subsets generally had larger estimated clonotype richness than memory subsets. The genetic and exposure-history diversity represented was limited by the small number of donors. Based on pairwise subsampling, the degree of clonotype sharing among donors was expected to be affected by sequencing depth. Compared with non-shared clonotypes, the clonotypes found in all four sorted-subset donors had higher generation probabilities.

TCR CDR3 regions were amplified from genomic DNA by multiplex PCR using the deep immunoSEQ assay. Genomic DNA extracted from each cell subset was distributed evenly over all wells of several immunoSEQ 96-well plates, and each plate served as one replicate. For sorted subsets, roughly 200 ng of genomic DNA, equivalent to some 30,000 T cell genomes, went into each replicate PCR. Purified libraries were measured with a Qubit 3.0 fluorometer, size-checked on a Bioanalyzer 2100, and measured again with the KAPA Library Quantification kit. Every immunoSEQ 96-well plate was sequenced on a separate single-read 150-cycle Illumina NextSeq 550 flow cell. In the source study's methods: The immunoSEQ output contained only junctional sequences without quality scores, so filtering could not match that applied to full-length reads. To assign V/J genes and CDR3, sequences were annotated against IMGT germline references using PyIR, a Python wrapper for IgBLAST v1.9. Any read was removed if the V/J assignment was weak (E-value above 1e-6), the CDR3 was missing, or the read contained stop codons, out-of-frame junctions, or ambiguous translated residues. V3J clonotypes were defined by identical inferred V gene, J gene, and CDR3 amino acid sequence. Percentage overlap between repertoires was computed as shared unique clonotypes divided by the size of the smaller repertoire. RTK rarefaction, the Chao1 estimator, and Recon v2.1 estimates of unobserved clonotypes were used to assess repertoire richness. Generation probabilities were computed with OLGA for all TCRbeta clonotypes obtained by the gDNA method from a few donors. As stored in TCRdb, this immuneACCESS dataset retains in-frame rearrangements with V and J assigned. A fraction of the clones does not appear; measured against another copy, unresolved V genes explain less than half of the discrepancy, and the remainder lacks a known reason. The DNA gave D and trimming, while V, J and clone size come from that table. The table for this sample lists 1.5 million to 2.5 million clones; less than 95% of them were counted only once. The top ten clones comprise approximately 1% of the sample.

This clone occurred once. It has no known antigen specificity. Within one base of it there is no much larger clone, and no base qualities were kept. V is trimmed back by 2 bases and J by 8 bases, and the junction contains 11 bases that no gene match accounts for. Taken from cysteine to phenylalanine, the CDR3 has 16 residues. Only the CDR3 DNA is retained, 48 bases long and in frame from the first base. The germline V gene specifies MDHEN as CDR1 and SYDVKM as CDR2. For the CD8 naive samples, CD45RO-negative cells were positively selected for CCR7, yielding a CD45RA+CCR7+ population from which TemRA cells were excluded. The donors were healthy, HIV-negative adults who had no recently reported acute infections or vaccinations. Only Caucasian adults living in Nashville, Tennessee, USA were represented among the donors. Blood was obtained by leukapheresis, after which PBMCs were separated by Ficoll-Histopaque density gradient centrifugation and cryopreserved in liquid nitrogen vapor phase. Purity and quantity of every magnetically sorted T cell population were checked by analytical flow cytometry. From each sorted fraction, genomic DNA was isolated and quantified by UV absorbance on a Nanodrop 2000c.

The clonotype comes from a young man in good health. The chain uses TRBV28 and TRBJ1-4; the central 7 bases match TRBD1. Specimen: naive CD8+ T cells sorted from blood. The label giving this sample's cell subset or site can be read as: CD45RA+CCR7+. In nucleotide form, the sequence is TGTGCCAGCAGTTTAGAGGGGGCCGCCTGGGGCGAAAAACTGTTTTTT. Its translation reads: CASSLEGAAWGEKLFF.